The entry below gives a single TCR beta chain sequence along with its context. Method: immunoSEQ multiplex PCR; TCRdb's copy keeps in-frame clones and lacks some. The sample contains 2,500,000 or so clones, 85% to 95% of which appear only once. The data were taken from a study of shared clonotypes between healthy human individuals. Study details: Three plates each covered CD4 naive and memory; CD8 naive two, CD8 memory one.

Input material: naive CD4+ T cells from PBMCs. This sample's subset: CD45RA+ positively selected. The receptor comes from a young man in good health. Some clones in this sample may be carry-over from other donors' samples.

CDR3 in DNA: TGCAGCGTTGAAAAAATTCGGAACGAGCAGTACTTC. It codes for CSVEKIRNEQYF. The chain employs TRBV29-1 and TRBJ2-5; D not resolved. The J call is in doubt because the DNA end fits TRBJ2-7 better. CDR3 length: 12 residues. CDR1 SQVTM and CDR2 ANQGSEA come from the germline V gene.